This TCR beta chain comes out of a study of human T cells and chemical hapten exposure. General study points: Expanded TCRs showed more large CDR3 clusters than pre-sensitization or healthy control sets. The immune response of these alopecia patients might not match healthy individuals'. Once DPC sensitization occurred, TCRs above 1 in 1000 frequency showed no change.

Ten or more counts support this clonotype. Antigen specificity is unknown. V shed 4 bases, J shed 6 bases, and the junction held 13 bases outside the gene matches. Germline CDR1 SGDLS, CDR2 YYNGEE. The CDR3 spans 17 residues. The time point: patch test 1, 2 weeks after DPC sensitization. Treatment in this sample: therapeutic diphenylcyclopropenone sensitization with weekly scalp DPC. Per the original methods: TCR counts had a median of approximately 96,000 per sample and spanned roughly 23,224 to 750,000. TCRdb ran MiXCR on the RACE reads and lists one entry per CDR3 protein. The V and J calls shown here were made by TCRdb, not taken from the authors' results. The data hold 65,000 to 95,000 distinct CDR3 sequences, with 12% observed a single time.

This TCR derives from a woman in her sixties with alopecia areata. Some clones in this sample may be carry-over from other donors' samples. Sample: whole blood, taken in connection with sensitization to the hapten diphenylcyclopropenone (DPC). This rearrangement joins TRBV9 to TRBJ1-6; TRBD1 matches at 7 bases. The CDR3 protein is CASSPTMGDRLNSPLHF. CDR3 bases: TGTGCCAGCAGCCCTACTATGGGGGACAGACTTAATTCACCCCTCCACTTT.